This paragraph covers one TCR beta chain sequence. This sample was taken from a study of blood T cell repertoires in COVID-19. Data came from immunoSEQ multiplex PCR; TCRdb stores just in-frame clones and leaves some out. The table records roughly 110,000 clones, 70% to 90% of them present only once. The clonotype originates from a man aged 50 or older with active or convalescent COVID-19. Specimen: peripheral blood.

The DNA of the CDR3 is TGTGCCAGCAGTTCCCTAGCGGGAGGGGACCATGAGCAGTTCTTC. Translation gives CASSSLAGGDHEQFF. This chain links TRBV6-5 with TRBJ2-1; 12 bases are shared with TRBD2. The ends lost 4 bases at V and 8 bases at J; junction bases unmatched: 6. The CDR3 contains 15 residues. Germline values: CDR1 MNHEY, CDR2 SVGAGI.